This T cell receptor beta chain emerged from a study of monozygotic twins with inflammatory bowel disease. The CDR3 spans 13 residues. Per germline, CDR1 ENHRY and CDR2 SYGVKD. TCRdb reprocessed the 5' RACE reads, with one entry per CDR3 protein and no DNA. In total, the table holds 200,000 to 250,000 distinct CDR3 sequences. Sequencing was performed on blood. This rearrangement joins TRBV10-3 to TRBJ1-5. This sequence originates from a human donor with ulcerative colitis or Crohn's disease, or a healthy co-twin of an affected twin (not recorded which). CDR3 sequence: CATAGGPSQPQHF.